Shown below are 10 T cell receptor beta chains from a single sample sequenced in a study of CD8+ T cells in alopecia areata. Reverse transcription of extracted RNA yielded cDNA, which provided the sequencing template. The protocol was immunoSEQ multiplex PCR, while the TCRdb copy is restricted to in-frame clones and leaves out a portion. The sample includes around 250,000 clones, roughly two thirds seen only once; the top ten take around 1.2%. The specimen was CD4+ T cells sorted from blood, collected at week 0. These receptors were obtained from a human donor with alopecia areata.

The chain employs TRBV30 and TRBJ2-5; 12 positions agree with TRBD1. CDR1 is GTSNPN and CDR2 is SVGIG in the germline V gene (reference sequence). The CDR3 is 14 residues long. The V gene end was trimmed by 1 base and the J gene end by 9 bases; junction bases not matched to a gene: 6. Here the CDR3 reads CAWSGGTGGRAQYF. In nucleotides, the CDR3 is TGTGCCTGGAGTGGCGGGACAGGGGGCAGGGCCCAGTACTTC.

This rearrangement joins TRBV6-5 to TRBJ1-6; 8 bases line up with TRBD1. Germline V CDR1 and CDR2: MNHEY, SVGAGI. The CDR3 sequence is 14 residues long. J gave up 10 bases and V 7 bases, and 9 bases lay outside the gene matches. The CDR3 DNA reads TGTGCCAGCACCCAGTCAGGGGGCAAATCACCCCTCCACTTT. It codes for CASTQSGGKSPLHF.

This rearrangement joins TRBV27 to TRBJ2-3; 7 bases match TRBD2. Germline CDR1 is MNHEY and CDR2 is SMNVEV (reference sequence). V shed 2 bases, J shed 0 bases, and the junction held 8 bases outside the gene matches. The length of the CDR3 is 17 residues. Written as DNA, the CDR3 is TGTGCCAGCAGTTTAAGGACTAGGGGCGCTAGCACAGATACGCAGTATTTT. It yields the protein CASSLRTRGASTDTQYF.

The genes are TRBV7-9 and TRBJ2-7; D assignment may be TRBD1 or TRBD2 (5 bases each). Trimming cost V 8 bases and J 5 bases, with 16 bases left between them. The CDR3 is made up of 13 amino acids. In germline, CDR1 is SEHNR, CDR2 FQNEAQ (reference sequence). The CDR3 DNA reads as TGTGCCAGCGAGGGGCAGGGACCCCACGAGCAGTACTTC. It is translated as CASEGQGPHEQYF.

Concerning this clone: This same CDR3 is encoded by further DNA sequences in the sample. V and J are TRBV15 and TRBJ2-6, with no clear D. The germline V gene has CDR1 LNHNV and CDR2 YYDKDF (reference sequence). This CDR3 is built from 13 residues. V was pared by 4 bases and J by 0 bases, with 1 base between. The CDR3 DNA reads TGTGCCACCAGCATCTCTGGGGCCAACGTCCTGACTTTC. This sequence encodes CATSISGANVLTF.

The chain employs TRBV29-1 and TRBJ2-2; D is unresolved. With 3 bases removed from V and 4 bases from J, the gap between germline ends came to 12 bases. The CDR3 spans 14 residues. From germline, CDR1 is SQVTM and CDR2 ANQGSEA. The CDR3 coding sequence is TGCAGCGTTGAGGATCAGGCGGTCACCGGGGAGCTGTTTTTT. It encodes CSVEDQAVTGELFF.

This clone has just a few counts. The CDR3 DNA follows: TGTGCCAGCAGCTTAGAACCTACACAGAACACTGAAGCTTTCTTT. Protein: CASSLEPTQNTEAFF. This rearrangement joins TRBV7-2 to TRBJ1-1; no reliable D call. This CDR3 has 15 amino acids. The ends were cut back, 1 base at V and 1 base at J, with 10 bases in the middle. Per the germline V gene, CDR1 is SGHTA and CDR2 is FQGNSA.

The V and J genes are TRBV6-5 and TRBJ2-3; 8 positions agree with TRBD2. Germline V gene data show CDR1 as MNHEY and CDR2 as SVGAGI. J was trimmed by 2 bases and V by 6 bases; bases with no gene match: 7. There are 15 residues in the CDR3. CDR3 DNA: TGTGCCAGCAGATCTACTAGCGGAATCACAGATACGCAGTATTTT. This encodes CASRSTSGITDTQYF.

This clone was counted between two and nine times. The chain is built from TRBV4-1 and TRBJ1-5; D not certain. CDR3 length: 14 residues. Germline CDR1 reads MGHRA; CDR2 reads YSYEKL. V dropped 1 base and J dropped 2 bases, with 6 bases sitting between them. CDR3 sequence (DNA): TGCGCCAGCAGCCAAGCAAGTGGCAATCAGCCCCAGCATTTT. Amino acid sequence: CASSQASGNQPQHF.

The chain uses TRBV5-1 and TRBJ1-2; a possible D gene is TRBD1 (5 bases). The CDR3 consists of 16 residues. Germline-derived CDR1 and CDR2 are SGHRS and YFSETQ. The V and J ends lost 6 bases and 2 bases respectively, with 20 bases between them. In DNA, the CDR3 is TGCGCCAGCACCCGCGATCCGGGACGGCAAAACTATGGCTACACCTTC. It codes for CASTRDPGRQNYGYTF.